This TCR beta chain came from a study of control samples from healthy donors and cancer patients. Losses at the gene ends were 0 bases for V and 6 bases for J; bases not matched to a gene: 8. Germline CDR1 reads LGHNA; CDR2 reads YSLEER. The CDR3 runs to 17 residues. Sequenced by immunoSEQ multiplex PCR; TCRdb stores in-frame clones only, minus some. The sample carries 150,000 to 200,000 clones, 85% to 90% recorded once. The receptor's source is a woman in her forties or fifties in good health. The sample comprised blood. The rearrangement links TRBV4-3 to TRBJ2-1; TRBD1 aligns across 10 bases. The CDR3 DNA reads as TGCGCCAGCAGCCAAGAGGGGGGTAGGACAGGGGGCAATGAGCAGTTCTTC. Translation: CASSQEGGRTGGNEQFF.